The T cell receptor beta chain under discussion was sequenced for a study of regulatory T cells in long-lasting Graves disease. Arm-PCR of CDR3 regions with iRepertoire HTBI primers generated TCR beta libraries. Via MiXCR, TCRdb re-called the multiplex PCR reads, giving one row per CDR3 protein. Among about 210,000 distinct CDR3 sequences, roughly 19% were seen once, and the ten largest hold about 11%. CDR3 length: 17 amino acids. The V gene lost 7 bases and the J gene lost 6 bases, with 25 bases spanning the gap. Specified time point: newly diagnosed GD, antithyroid drugs for less than 3 months. Construction of the TCR library relied on RNA isolated from PBMCs. A further study also used this sample, focusing on T cells in Graves' hyperthyroidism and ophthalmopathy.

The sample in question was peripheral blood mononuclear cells (PBMCs), obtained at new diagnosis, from a patient treated with antithyroid drugs. The chain employs TRBV12-3 or TRBV12-4 and TRBJ1-3; tentatively, D is TRBD1 (5 bases). This clonotype was sampled from a woman aged 30 to 39 with Graves disease. This chain's CDR3 is CASNLFPGLFPQNTIYF. The CDR3 nucleotides read TGTGCCAGCAACCTATTTCCGGGACTTTTCCCTCAAAACACCATATATTTT.